The entry that follows covers one TCR beta chain sequence. This specimen belongs to a study of blood T cell repertoires in COVID-19. Overall study context: The samples span acute and convalescent COVID-19 from the United States, Italy and Spain. Nucleic acid was either cDNA or gDNA, and it came from T cells, B-cell-depleted T cells, or PBMCs.

In the original analysis: Amplifying reference gene primers gave estimates of nucleated cell counts. Produced via immunoSEQ multiplex PCR; TCRdb's table is partial and in-frame only. That table gives V, J and clone size, and the DNA gave D and trimming. Among some 130,000 clones listed, around 76% were seen once. Looked up from germline, CDR1 is SGHTA and CDR2 is FQGNSA. This CDR3 has 15 amino acids. V lost 1 base and J 2 bases, leaving 11 bases between the germline ends. This receptor was identified in a man older than 75 with acute or convalescent COVID-19. The chain has TRBV7-2 and TRBJ2-5, with D possibly being TRBD1 (6 bases). Sequenced: peripheral blood. The DNA of the CDR3 is TGTGCCAGCAGCTTAGTGGGCACAGGGCAAGAGACCCAGTACTTC. This codes for CASSLVGTGQETQYF.